This T cell receptor beta chain was recovered during a study of post-analysis software for immune sequencing data. The study, taken as a whole, reports: F-measure co-clustering was strong for batch-matched samples. Comparison with controls showed significantly lower normalized Chao1 diversity in multiple sclerosis patients. TRBV5-6, TRBV5-1 and TRBV20-1 belonged to a set of roughly 5 TRBV segments that were more frequent in patients than controls.

A remark on this clonotype: Its target is not known.

Trimming removed 11 bases from V and 7 bases from J, with 18 bases in between. The CDR3 spans 13 residues. Germline loops: CDR1 ENHRY, CDR2 SYGVKD. The authors incorporated unique molecular identifiers into the TCR beta cDNA libraries. The authors obtained approximately 540,000 cDNA molecules from around 0.96 to 9.9 million T cells. One entry per CDR3 protein results from TCRdb running MiXCR on the PCR reads. The sample carries 150,000 to 200,000 distinct CDR3 sequences, about 30% recorded once. This clonotype originated in a girl aged 5 to 17 with multiple sclerosis. The chain carries TRBV10-3 and TRBJ1-5; D is unclear. The specimen was blood. The CDR3 region has the DNA TGTGCCGCCAAAGAAGGGATCGAACAGCCCCAGCATTTT. This gives the protein CAAKEGIEQPQHF.